The entry below gives a single TCR beta chain sequence along with its context. The data belong to a study of T cells expressing NK-cell markers. A 5'RACE template switching approach incorporating UMIs was used to make TCR beta cDNA. Following a re-call of the 5' RACE reads, TCRdb has one entry per CDR3 protein and lacks DNA. Its listing shows about 460,000 distinct CDR3 sequences. This sequence originates from a woman aged 45-65 years in good health. The sample comprised blood T cells: a sorted CD56 or NKG2C T cell subset, CD4+ or CD8+ T cells, or bulk PBMC T cells (not recorded which).

CDR3 amino acids: CASSARLEGTDTQYF. The chain couples TRBV6-5 to TRBJ2-3; without DNA, the TCRdb call of TRBD2 cannot be checked. Germline V gives CDR1 MNHEY, CDR2 SVGAGI. The CDR3 sequence is 15 residues long.